This TCR beta chain was recorded in a study of cytomegalovirus exposure and HLA in healthy donors (dated by TCRdb to about 2017). With regard to the full study: An earlier analysis of roughly 630 of the donors reported 250 to 300 Gb of sequence data and 117 million unique TCR beta sequences from approximately 180 million T cells. Roughly 300 gigabases of sequencing data and tens of millions of unique TCR sequences were included in an early release covering over 600 HLA-typed donors. The genetic ancestry cluster associated with self-reported Caucasian donors included about 84% of the 398 genotyped donors. The aim of the study was to test whether cataloging public T cell receptors could identify signatures of past pathogen exposure. Using immunosequencing, the study profiled T cell repertoires from around 670 subjects and related those repertoires to cytomegalovirus serostatus. A separate validation cohort of approximately 120 different subjects was used in addition to the approximately 670-subject first cohort. The study combined high-throughput TCR immunosequencing, statistical association of individual TCRs with disease status, and machine learning to predict cytomegalovirus infection status. A later analysis re-examined previously published TCR beta repertoires from 610 or so donors and added high-resolution HLA genotyping to investigate patterns of TCR occurrence. Rather than drawing on any new phenotypic data, the later analysis identified candidate immune exposures from TCR beta sequences and the way those sequences occurred across donors. In an earlier analysis of a few hundred of the donors, high-throughput TCR beta sequencing was used to judge whether each TCR beta V gene segment behaved as functional or pseudogenic. Donor age, sex, ethnicity and CMV serostatus were compiled alongside the repertoire data. Genome-wide SNP genotypes for about 60% of the 666 donors were used in a later genetic analysis, which treated that subset as a discovery cohort. All discovery cohort repertoires had been generated using a single sequencing platform. Class I and class II HLA loci were covered by the typing at four-digit resolution. The number of typed donors differed by locus: roughly 620-640 for A, B, C, DRB1 and DQB1; approximately 530 for DQA1; 600 to 610 for DPA1; and approximately 450 for DPB1. About 5 DR-DQ haplotypes were handled as single units for association and clustering, since linkage in the cohort was strong. On average, roughly 250,000 unique TCR beta nucleotide sequences were sequenced per donor among 300 to 500 genotyped donors of the cohort, with about 17% of those sequences being non-productive. The research as a whole found: The sequencing pipeline was judged likely to have produced a cluster of highly shared sequence variants as a technical artifact. A later genetic analysis associated a missense DCLRE1C variant with V-gene and J-gene trimming of TCR beta chains, and an independent cohort replicated the association. A further reported finding was that TCR beta sequences accurately predicted the HLA-A and HLA-B alleles for most subjects in the first cohort. When HLA alleles, especially DR and DQ, strongly co-occurred, attributing TCR associations to individual alleles was difficult. In a later analysis, several top co-occurrence clusters were reported to appear linked to parvovirus B19, influenza, CMV and Epstein-Barr virus. In a later analysis, HLA-associated TCR beta chains were found to be more clonally expanded and to have lower generation probabilities than equally common non-associated chains. Only TCR beta chains were sequenced in this cohort, and the absence of alpha or paired-chain data limited detectable features. Compared with the approximately 710-donor mean, donors in an Asian-associated ancestry cluster had fewer N-insertions in productive TCRs, according to a later genetic analysis. In a later analysis, TCR association rates were found to vary across HLA loci, with the most associated TCRs seen for DRB1 alleles and the fewest for HLA-C alleles. Presence/absence analyses assumed roughly uniform sequencing depth across donors, an assumption that may not hold. The earlier analysis of 450 to 700 of the donors excluded some 15 rarely observed V segments, including chromosome 9 orphons, because counts were too low. Most TCR sequences were seen in very few donors, while some public TCRs were found in many individuals. HLA typing was unavailable for some donors at each locus, so association tests used only the typed subset. Correlated functional status among segregating V segments might be attributable to linkage disequilibrium, but an unknown experimental factor could not be ruled out. The authors suggested that the approach could potentially be generalized to other disease states and immunological phenotypes. Three of the identified cytomegalovirus-associated TCR beta chains were confirmed in vitro to be specific for cytomegalovirus antigens. Cytomegalovirus status was reported to be diagnosed by the classifier with high specificity and sensitivity in both the original and validation cohorts. Some IMGT-functional V segments, including TRBV6-2 and TRBV6-3, could not be distinguished by the 87-base-pair reads and were therefore excluded. According to a later analysis, most CMV-associated TCR beta chains appeared to be HLA-restricted, and the HLA associations seemed to be driven largely by CMV exposure. For the cohort, immune exposure information was limited to CMV serostatus. Specific HLA alleles were associated with around 18,000 TCR beta sequences at a false discovery rate of 0.05 in a later analysis. The study gave a list of 150 to 200 TCR beta chains associated with cytomegalovirus. An earlier analysis of approximately 590 of the donors showed that most TCR beta V segments appeared in productive rearrangements either about 87% or about 30% of the time, which broadly matched IMGT annotations.

The CDR3 has 16 amino acids, counting the end cysteine and phenylalanine. Here the CDR3 DNA is all that survives: 48 bases in frame from base 1. The germline V gene supplies CDR1 SGDLS and CDR2 YYNGEE. V trim: 4 bases; J trim: 1 base; unmatched bases: 6. With regard to this clone: The specificity of this receptor is unknown. No base quality values were provided; no much bigger clone lies one nucleotide off.

Receptors were amplified or captured by the immunoSEQ multiplex PCR assay. For the multiplex PCR, a mixture combining 60 forward primers for TCR Vbeta segments and 13 reverse primers for TCR Jbeta segments was used. A multiplex PCR assay on genomic DNA amplified the CDR3 region of rearranged TCR beta genes. Amplified TCR beta libraries were sequenced as 87-base-pair reads on the Illumina HiSeq System. In the authors' own workflow: In a later analysis, tens of millions of unique TCR beta chains were counted across the approximately 640 repertoires, and around 10 million of these chains were shared by at least two donors. A nearest-neighbor algorithm error-corrected the raw reads and collapsed the reads into unique sequences, merging closely related sequences to remove PCR and sequencing errors. V, D and J gene segments were assigned by aligning CDR3 sequences to IMGT reference sequences. For a sequence to be retained, a match of at least six nucleotides was required to both a V gene segment and a J gene segment. A rearrangement was called productive if the CDR3 had no stop codons and remained in frame with V and J, and every other rearrangement was called non-productive. Following IMGT convention, CDR3 was defined as the stretch from the second conserved V-encoded cysteine up to the conserved J-encoded phenylalanine. The earlier analysis of about 590 of the donors excluded sequences that lacked an unambiguous match to a single V gene segment. In an earlier analysis of a few hundred of the donors, V segments were called functional above 56.7% productive rearrangements and were called segregating when the between-donor standard deviation exceeded 5%. To diagnose cytomegalovirus status from the catalog of TCR beta chain sequences, a statistical classification framework was built. In a later analysis, V and J genes were assigned by comparing TCR nucleotide sequences against IMGT/GENE-DB human TR gene sequences. Using the TCRdist pipeline, a later analysis assigned CDR3 sequences along with most-parsimonious VDJ recombination scenarios. In a later analysis, every TCR beta chain was defined by the combination of its CDR3 amino acid sequence and its V-gene family, and reads without a unique V-gene family were dropped. To address suspected cross-contamination and a sequencing artifact, a later analysis removed a few hundred highly shared, low-generation-probability nucleotide sequences. A later analysis calculated a clonal expansion index for each public chain from normalized within-repertoire ranks of inferred template counts. A later analysis computed generation probabilities with a VDJ recombination model fitted to out-of-frame rearrangements, and checked the results against IGoR. Hypergeometric tests were used in a later analysis to score TCR-TCR, TCR-HLA and TCR-CMV co-occurrence, with a repertoire-size bias correction applied to the TCR pairs. A later analysis estimated false discovery rates by permuting HLA or CMV assignments 20 times. In a later analysis, co-occurring TCRs were grouped with DBSCAN, and TCRdist sequence similarity was added when clustering was performed within HLA-allele-positive subsets. Co-occurrence clustering excluded repertoires with fewer than 30,000 or more than 120,000 public chains, plus five with anomalous nucleotide sharing. Here the immuneACCESS table is served through TCRdb, limited to in-frame sequences with V and J called. Missing clones are a known gap in these copies; in checked studies unresolved V genes cover under half, and the rest lacks a known reason. V, J and clone size reflect that table, while D and trimming were determined from the DNA. The sample table records 55,000 to 70,000 clones; 70% of these occur just once. The top ten clonotypes cover approximately 19% of the sample.

The cohort consisted of 600 to 700 healthy bone marrow donors. Cohort members were all nominally healthy when sampled, although unrecorded immune exposures were likely present. The donor tested CMV seropositive and was one of the 289 seropositive cohort members. A peripheral blood sample was provided by each donor, and peripheral blood mononuclear cells were used for TCR beta sequencing. Genomic DNA extraction from the blood cell samples was performed with the Qiagen DNeasy Blood Extraction Kit. The sequenced sample was PBMCs. The receptor was isolated from a woman aged 60-75 years in good health and CMV-seropositive. Recombination joined TRBV9 with TRBJ2-2; 8 middle bases align to TRBD1. This receptor has the CDR3 CASSLGGTGNTGELFF. The sequenced DNA is TGTGCCAGCAGCCTAGGCGGGACAGGGAACACCGGGGAGCTGTTTTTT.